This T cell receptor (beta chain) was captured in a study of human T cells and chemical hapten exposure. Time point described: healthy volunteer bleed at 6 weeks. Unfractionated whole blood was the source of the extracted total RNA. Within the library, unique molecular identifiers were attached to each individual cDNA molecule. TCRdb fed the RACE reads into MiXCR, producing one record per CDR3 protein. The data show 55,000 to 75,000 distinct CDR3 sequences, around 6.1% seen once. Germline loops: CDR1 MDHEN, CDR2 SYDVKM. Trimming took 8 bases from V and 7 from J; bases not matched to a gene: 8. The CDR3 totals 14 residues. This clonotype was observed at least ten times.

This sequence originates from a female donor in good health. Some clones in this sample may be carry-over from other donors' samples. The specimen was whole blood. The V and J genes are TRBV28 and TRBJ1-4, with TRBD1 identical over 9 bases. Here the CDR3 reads CASVSGTGREKLFF. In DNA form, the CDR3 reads TGTGCCAGCGTCTCCGGGACAGGGCGTGAAAAACTGTTTTTT.